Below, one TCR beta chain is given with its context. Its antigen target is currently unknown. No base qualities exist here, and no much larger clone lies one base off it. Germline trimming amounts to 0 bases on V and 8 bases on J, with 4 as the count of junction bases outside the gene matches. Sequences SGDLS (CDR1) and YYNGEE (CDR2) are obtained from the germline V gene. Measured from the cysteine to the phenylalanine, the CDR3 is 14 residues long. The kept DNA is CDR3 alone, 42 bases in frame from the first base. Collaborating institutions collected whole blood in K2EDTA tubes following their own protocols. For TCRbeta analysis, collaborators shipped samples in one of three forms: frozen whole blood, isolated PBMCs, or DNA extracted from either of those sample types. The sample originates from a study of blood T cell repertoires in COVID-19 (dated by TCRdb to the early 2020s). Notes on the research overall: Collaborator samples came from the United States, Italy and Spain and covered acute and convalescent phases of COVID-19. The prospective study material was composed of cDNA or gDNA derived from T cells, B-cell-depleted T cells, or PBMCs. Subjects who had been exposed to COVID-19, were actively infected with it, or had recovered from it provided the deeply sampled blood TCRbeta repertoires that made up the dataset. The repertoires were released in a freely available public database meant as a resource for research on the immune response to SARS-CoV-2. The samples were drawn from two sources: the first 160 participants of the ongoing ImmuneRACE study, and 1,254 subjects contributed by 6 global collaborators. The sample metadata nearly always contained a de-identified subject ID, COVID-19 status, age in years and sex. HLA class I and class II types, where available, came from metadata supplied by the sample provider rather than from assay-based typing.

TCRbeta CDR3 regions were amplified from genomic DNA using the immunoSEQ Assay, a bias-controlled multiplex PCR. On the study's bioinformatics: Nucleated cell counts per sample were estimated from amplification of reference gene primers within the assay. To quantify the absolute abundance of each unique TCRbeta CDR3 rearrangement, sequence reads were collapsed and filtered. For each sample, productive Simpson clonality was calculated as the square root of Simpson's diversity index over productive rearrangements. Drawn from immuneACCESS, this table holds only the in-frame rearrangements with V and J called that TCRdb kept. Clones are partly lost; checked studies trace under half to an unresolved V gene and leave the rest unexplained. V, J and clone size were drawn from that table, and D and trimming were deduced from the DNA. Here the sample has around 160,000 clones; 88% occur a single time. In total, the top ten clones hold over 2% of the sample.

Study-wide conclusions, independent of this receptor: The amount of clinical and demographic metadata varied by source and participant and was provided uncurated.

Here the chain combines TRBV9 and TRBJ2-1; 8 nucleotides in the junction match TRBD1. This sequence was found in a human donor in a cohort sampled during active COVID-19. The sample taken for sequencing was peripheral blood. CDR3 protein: CASSVVSRGHEQFF. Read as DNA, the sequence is TGTGCCAGCAGCGTAGTTTCCAGGGGGCATGAGCAGTTCTTC.